This T cell receptor (beta chain) was documented in a study of response to subunit inactivated influenza vaccine (dated by TCRdb to 2016 to 2019). Turning to the overall study: The study used deep quantitative T cell receptor repertoire profiling to track responses to a trivalent subunit inactivated influenza vaccine. What the research found in general, with its limitations: According to the authors, only a limited number of new T cells may be recruited by each seasonal influenza vaccination.

V was cut back by 5 bases and J by 3 bases, leaving a gap of 23 bases between them. The CDR3 contains 17 residues, cysteine and phenylalanine counted. Only the CDR3 portion is preserved as DNA: 51 bases, with reading frame beginning at the first base. The germline V gene (reference sequence) provides CDR1 SEHNR and CDR2 FQNEAQ. This clonotype appeared a few times. This receptor's antigen is unknown. No much larger clone exists at a distance of one base, and base qualities are not known. The method was RT-PCR. The sequencing machine was an Illumina HiSeq 2500. TCRdb ran its own pipeline on the public reads, namely fastp trimming at Q25 and MiXCR clone calling, and kept in-frame beta chains. Merged by CDR3 protein, the rows form single entries marked with the most common genes and DNA. The sample table holds fewer than 750,000 distinct CDR3 sequences, of which less than 15% were seen once. The ten largest clonotypes hold over 8.5% of the sample.

The V and J genes are TRBV7-9 and TRBJ2-7, and the D gene may be TRBD1, 6 bases matching. The origin of this receptor is a man between 50 and 59 years old who received an inactivated influenza vaccine. Donor details come from another sample of the same person, matched by shared clones. Sequenced here: PBMCs from blood, sampled 11 to 12 days after vaccination. The nucleotide sequence is given as TGTGCCAGCAGCCCTCGGCAGGGGATATACTCCGGCTACGAGCAGTACTTC. This translates into CASSPRQGIYSGYEQYF.